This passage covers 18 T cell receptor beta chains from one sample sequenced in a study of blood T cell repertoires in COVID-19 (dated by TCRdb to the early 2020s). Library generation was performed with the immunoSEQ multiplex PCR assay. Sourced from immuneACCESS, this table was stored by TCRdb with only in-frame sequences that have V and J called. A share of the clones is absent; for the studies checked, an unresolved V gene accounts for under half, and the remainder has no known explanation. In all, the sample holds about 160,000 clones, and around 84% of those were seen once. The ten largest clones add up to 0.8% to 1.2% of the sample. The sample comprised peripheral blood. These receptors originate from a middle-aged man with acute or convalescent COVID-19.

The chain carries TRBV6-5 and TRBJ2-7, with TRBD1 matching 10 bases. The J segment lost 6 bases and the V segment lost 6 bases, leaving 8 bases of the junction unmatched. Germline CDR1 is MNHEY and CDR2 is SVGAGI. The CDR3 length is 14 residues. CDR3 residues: CASSQGQGSREQYF. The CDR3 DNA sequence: TGTGCCAGCAGCCAGGGACAGGGGTCACGCGAGCAGTACTTC.

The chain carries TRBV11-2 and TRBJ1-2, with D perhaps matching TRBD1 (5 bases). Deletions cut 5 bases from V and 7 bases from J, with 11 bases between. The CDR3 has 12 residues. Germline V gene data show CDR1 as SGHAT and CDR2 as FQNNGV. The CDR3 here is CASSPSRVGYTF. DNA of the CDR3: TGTGCCAGCAGCCCCTCCAGGGTTGGCTACACCTTC.

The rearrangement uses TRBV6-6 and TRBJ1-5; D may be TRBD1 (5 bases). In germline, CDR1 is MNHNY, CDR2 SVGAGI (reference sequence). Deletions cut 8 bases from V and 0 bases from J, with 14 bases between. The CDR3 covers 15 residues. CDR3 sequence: CASRPRGLSNQPQHF. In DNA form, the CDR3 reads TGTGCCAGCCGCCCTAGGGGACTTAGCAATCAGCCCCAGCATTTT.

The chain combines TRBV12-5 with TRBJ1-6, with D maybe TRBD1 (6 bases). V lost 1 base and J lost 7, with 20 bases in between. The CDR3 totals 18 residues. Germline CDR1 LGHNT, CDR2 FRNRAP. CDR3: CASGLAVTGGTPNSPLHF. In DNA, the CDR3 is TGTGCTAGTGGTTTGGCGGTGACAGGCGGCACCCCGAATTCACCCCTCCACTTT.

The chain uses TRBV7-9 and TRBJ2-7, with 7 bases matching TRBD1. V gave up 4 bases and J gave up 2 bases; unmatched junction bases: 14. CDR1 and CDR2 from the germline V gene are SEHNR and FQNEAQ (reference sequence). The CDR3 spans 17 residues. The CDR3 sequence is CASSSLTGASATYEQYF. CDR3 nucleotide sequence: TGTGCCAGCAGCTCTCTAACAGGGGCATCGGCGACCTACGAGCAGTACTTC. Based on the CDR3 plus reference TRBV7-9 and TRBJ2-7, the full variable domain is DTGVSQNPRHKITKRGQNVTFRCDPISEHNRLYWYRQTLGQGPEFLTYFQNEAQLEKSRLLSDRFSAERPKGSFSTLEIQRTEQGDSAMYLCASSSLTGASATYEQYFGPGTRLTVT.

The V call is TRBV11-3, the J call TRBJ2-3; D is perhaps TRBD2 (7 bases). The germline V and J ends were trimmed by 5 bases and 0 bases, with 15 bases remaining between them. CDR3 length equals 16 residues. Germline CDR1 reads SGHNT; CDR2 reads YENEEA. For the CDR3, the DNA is TGTGCCAGCAGCCCAGGGGCTAGCGGTAGCACAGATACGCAGTATTTT. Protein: CASSPGASGSTDTQYF.

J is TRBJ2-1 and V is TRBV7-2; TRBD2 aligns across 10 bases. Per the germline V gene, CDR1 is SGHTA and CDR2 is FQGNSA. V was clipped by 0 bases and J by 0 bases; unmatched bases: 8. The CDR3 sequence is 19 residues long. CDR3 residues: CASSLAPPASGGSYNEQFF. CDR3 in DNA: TGTGCCAGCAGCTTAGCGCCCCCGGCTAGCGGGGGCTCCTACAATGAGCAGTTCTTC.

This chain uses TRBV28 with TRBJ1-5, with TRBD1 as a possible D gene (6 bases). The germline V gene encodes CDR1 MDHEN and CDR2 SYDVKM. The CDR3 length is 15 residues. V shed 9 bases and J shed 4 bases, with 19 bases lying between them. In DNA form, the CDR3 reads TGTGCCAGTAGGCGGGGGGGGGCGCGGAATCAGCCCCAGCATTTT. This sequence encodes CASRRGGARNQPQHF.

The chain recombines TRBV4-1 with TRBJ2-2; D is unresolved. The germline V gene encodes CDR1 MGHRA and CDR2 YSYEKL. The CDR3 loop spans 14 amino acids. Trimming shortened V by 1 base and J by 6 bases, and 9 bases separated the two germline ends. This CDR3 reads CASSQGRASGELFF. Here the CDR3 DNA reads TGCGCCAGCAGCCAAGGCCGAGCTTCCGGGGAGCTGTTTTTT.

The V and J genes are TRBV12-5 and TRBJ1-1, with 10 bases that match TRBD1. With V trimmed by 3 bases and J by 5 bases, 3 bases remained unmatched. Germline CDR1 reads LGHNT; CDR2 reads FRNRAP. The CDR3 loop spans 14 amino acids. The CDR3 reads CASGFGTGATEAFF. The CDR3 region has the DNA TGTGCTAGTGGTTTCGGGACAGGGGCAACTGAAGCTTTCTTT.

CDR3: CAGFDRVERNTEAFF. The CDR3 nucleotides read TGTGCCGGATTTGACAGGGTTGAACGGAACACTGAAGCTTTCTTT. This rearrangement joins TRBV2 to TRBJ1-1; 7 bases are a match to TRBD1. V gave up 11 bases and J gave up 1 base; unmatched junction bases: 13. Germline CDR1 SNHLY, CDR2 FYNNEI. The CDR3 has 15 residues.

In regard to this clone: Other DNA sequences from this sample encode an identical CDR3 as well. The CDR3: CASSVGGGTYGYTF. CDR3 nucleotides: TGTGCCAGCAGCGTAGGGGGAGGTACTTATGGCTACACCTTC. V gene TRBV9 combines with J gene TRBJ1-2; no clear D gene. This CDR3 comprises 14 residues. The V and J ends lost 0 bases and 5 bases respectively, with 11 bases between them. Germline CDR1 reads SGDLS; CDR2 reads YYNGEE.

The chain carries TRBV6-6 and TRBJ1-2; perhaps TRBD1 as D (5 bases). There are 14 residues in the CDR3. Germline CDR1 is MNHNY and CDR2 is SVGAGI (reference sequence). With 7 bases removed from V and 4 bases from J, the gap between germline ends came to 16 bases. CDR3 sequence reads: CASKRWGDLYGYTF. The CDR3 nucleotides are TGTGCCAGCAAACGATGGGGGGACCTCTATGGCTACACCTTC.

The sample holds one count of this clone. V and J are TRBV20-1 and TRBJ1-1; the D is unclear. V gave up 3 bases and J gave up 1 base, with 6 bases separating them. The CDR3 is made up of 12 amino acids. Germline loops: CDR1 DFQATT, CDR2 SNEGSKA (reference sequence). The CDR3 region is CSASGQNTEAFF. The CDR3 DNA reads TGCAGTGCTAGTGGGCAGAACACTGAAGCTTTCTTT.

The CDR3 DNA follows: TGTGCCACAATAGCGGGAGGCACAGATACGCAGTATTTT. As protein: CATIAGGTDTQYF. This chain connects TRBV28 to TRBJ2-3; 9 positions agree with TRBD2. Germline V gene data show CDR1 as MDHEN and CDR2 as SYDVKM. The trim removed 10 bases at V and 1 base at J, leaving 3 bases unmatched. The CDR3 is 13 amino acids.

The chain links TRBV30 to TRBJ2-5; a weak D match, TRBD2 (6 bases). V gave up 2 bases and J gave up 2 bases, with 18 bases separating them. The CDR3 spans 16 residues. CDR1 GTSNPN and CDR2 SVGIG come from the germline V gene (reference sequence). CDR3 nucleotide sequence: TGTGCCTGGAGTACGGGGCGTTGGAGGGGACAAGAGACCCAGTACTTC. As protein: CAWSTGRWRGQETQYF.

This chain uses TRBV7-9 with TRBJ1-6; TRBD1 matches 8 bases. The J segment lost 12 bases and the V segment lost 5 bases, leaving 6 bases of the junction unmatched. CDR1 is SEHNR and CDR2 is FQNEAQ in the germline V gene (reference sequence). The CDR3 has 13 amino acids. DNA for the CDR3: TGTGCCAGCAGCCTCGGACAGGGTGGACCCCTCCACTTT. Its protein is CASSLGQGGPLHF.

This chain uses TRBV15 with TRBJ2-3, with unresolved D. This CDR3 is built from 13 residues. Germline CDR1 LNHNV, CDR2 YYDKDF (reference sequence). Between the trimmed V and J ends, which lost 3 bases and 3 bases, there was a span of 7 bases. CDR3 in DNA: TGTGCCACCAGCAGGCAGGCTACAGATACGCAGTATTTT. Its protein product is CATSRQATDTQYF.